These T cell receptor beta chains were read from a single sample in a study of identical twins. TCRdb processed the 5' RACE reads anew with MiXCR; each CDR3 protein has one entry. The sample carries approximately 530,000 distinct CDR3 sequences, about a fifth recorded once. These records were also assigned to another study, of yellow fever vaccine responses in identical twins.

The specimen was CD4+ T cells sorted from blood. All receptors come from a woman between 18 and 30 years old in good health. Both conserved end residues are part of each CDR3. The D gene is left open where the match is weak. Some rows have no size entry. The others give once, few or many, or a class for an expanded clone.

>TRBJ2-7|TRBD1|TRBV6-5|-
TGTGCCAGCAGCCAGGGGGCGGGGGAGCAGTACTTC
CASSQGAGEQYF
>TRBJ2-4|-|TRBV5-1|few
TGCGCCAGCAGCTTACGCAGTGGGGCCAAAAACATTCAGTACTTC
CASSLRSGAKNIQYF
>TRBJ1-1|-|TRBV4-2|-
TGTGCCAGCAGCCAAGAACCTACCGACACGAACACTGAAGCTTTCTTT
CASSQEPTDTNTEAFF
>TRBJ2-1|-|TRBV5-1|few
TGCGCCAGCAGCTTGGCCCTCTTACGTTACAATGAGCAGTTCTTC
CASSLALLRYNEQFF
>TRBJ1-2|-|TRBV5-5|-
TGTGCCAGCAGCTTGCGGGCGGACGAGGCCTATGGCTACACCTTC
CASSLRADEAYGYTF
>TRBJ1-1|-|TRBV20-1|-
TGCAGTGCTAGTCAGGTTGATACTGAAGCTTTCTTT
CSASQVDTEAFF
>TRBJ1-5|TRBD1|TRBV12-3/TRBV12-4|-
TGTGCCAGCAGTGACAGGGCAGTCAATCAGCCCCAGCATTTT
CASSDRAVNQPQHF
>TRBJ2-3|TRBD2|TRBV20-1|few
TGCAGTGCTAGAAGCGGGAGGGTTATCACAGATACGCAGTATTTT
CSARSGRVITDTQYF
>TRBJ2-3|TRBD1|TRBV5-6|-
TGTGCCAGCAGCGGACAACGGACAGGGAGGACAGATACGCAGTATTTT
CASSGQRTGRTDTQYF
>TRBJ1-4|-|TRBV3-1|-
TGTGCCAGCAGCTGGACAGATGCAACTAATGAAAAACTGTTTTTT
CASSWTDATNEKLFF
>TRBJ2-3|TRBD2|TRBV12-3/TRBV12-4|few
TGTGCCAGCAGCCGCGAGTTCGGGGGGTACACAGATACGCAGTATTTT
CASSREFGGYTDTQYF
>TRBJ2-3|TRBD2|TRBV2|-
TGTGCCAGCGGGGGACTAGCTGTTTGGGATAAGCAGTATTTT
CASGGLAVWDKQYF
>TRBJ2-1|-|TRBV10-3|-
TGTGCCGTACGAGACTTCTACAATGAGCAGTTCTTC
CAVRDFYNEQFF
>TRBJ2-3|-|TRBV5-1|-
TGCGCCAGCAGCTTGGGCGGGGTCTTAATGGGGTTAAGCACAGATACGCAGTATTTT
CASSLGGVLMGLSTDTQYF
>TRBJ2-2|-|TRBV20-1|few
TGCAGTGCCAATTCTATGGACAAAAACACCGGGGAGCTGTTTTTT
CSANSMDKNTGELFF
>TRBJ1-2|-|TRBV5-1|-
TGCGCCAGCAGCCCGGATAGGGGAAGAGGCTATGGCTACACCTTC
CASSPDRGRGYGYTF
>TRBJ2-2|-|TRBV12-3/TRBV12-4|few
TGTGCCAGCATCTTTTCGTGGTCAGGTGGGGAGCTGTTTTTT
CASIFSWSGGELFF
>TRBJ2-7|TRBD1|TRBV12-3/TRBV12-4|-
TGTGCCAGCAGTTGGACGACAGGGGGCATCGACGAGCAGTACTTC
CASSWTTGGIDEQYF
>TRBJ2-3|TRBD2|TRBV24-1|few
TGTGCCACTGAACGCGCCGGGACTACGGACACAGATACGCAGTATTTT
CATERAGTTDTDTQYF
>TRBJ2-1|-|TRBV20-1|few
TGCAGTGCTTCCAAGATAAACAATGAGCAGTTCTTC
CSASKINNEQFF
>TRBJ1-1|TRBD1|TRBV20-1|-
TGCAGTGCTAGAAGGTCGGATAAGGGGGCGCAAACTGAAGCTTTCTTT
CSARRSDKGAQTEAFF
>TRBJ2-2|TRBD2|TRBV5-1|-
TGCGCCAGCTCGGGACTAGCGGGGGACACCGGGGAGCTGTTTTTT
CASSGLAGDTGELFF
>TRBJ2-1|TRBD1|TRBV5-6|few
TGTGCCAGCAGCCACGGGACAGGGTTGAATGAGCAGTTCTTC
CASSHGTGLNEQFF
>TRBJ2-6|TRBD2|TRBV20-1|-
TGCAGTGCCCGGGAGGACTCTGGGGCCAACGTCCTGACTTTC
CSAREDSGANVLTF
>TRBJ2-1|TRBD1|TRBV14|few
TGTGCCAGCAGCCTACAGGGGCGACCCTACAATGAGCAGTTCTTC
CASSLQGRPYNEQFF
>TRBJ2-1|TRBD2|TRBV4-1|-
TGCGCCAGCAGCCAAGAAATCCGGACTAGCGGGAATAATGAGCAGTTCTTC
CASSQEIRTSGNNEQFF
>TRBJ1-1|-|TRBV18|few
TGTGCCAGCTCACCTGGGAAGTTCGCTGAAGCTTTCTTT
CASSPGKFAEAFF
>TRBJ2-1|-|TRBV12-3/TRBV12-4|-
TGTGCCAGCAGTACCCGGGACACCTACAATGAGCAGTTCTTC
CASSTRDTYNEQFF
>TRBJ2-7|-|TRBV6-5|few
TGTGCCAGCAGTTACTCCCGGGACAAGGCCTACGAGCAGTACTTC
CASSYSRDKAYEQYF
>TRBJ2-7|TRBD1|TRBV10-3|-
TGTGCCACTTCTAACAGGGGCGAGCAGTACTTC
CATSNRGEQYF
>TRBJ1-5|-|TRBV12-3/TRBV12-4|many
TGTGCCAGCAGTTTCGAGAATAGCAATCAGCCCCAGCATTTT
CASSFENSNQPQHF
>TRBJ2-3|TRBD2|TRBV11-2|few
TGTGCCAGCAGCCTGGCCCTAGCGGGGGTCACAGATACGCAGTATTTT
CASSLALAGVTDTQYF
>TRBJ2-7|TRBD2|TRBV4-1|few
TGCGCCAGTGGAGGGGTGTTGCGGGAGGAGCAGTACTTC
CASGGVLREEQYF
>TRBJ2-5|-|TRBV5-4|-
TGTGCCAGCAGCCAAAGAGCGGAGACCCAGTACTTC
CASSQRAETQYF
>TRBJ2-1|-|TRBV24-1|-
TGTGCCACCAGTGACACGAGAGGGGGCGGGGTCGATGAGCAGTTCTTC
CATSDTRGGGVDEQFF
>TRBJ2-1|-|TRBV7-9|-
TGTGCCAGCACCTCGGGGGTCTCGTCCAACTACAATGAGCAGTTCTTC
CASTSGVSSNYNEQFF
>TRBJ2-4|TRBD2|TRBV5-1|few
TGCGCCAGCAGCTTGCAGTCTAGCGGGTTACACATTCAGTACTTC
CASSLQSSGLHIQYF
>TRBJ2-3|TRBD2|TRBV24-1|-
TGTGCCACCAGTGATTTCGGCGGGAGAGGCACAGATACGCAGTATTTT
CATSDFGGRGTDTQYF
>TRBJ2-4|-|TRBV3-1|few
TGTGCCAGCAGCCAAGATCCCGCCAGCTCCAAAAACATTCAGTACTTC
CASSQDPASSKNIQYF
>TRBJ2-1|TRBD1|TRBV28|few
TGTGCCAGCAGTCCCACAGGGGCTCGATACAATGAGCAGTTCTTC
CASSPTGARYNEQFF
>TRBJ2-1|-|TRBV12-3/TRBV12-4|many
TGTGCCAGCAGCCTAGGGATTTACAATGAGCAGTTCTTC
CASSLGIYNEQFF
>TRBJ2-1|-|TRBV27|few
TGTGCCAGCAGTCCACCCCAGAGAGGATCCTACAATGAGCAGTTCTTC
CASSPPQRGSYNEQFF
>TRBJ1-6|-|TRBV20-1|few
TGCAGTGCTAGATCAGGGGAGTATAATTCACCCCTCCACTTT
CSARSGEYNSPLHF
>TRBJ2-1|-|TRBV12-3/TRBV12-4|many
TGTGCCAGCAGTCCCTCAGGTGGGGGTCCGTTTAATGAGCAGTTCTTC
CASSPSGGGPFNEQFF
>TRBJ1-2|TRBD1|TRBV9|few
TGTGCCAGCAGCGATACAGGGGGCTTCCCGAACTATGGCTACACCTTC
CASSDTGGFPNYGYTF
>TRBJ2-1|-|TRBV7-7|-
TGCGCCGTGGGACCCTACAATGAGCAGTTCTTC
CAVGPYNEQFF
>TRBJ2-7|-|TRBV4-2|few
TGTGCCAGCAGCCAAGAGGGTAGCGGCCCTTACGAGCAGTACTTC
CASSQEGSGPYEQYF
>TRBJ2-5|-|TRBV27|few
TGTGCCAGCAGTTTATTCGGGGATAACCAAGAGACCCAGTACTTC
CASSLFGDNQETQYF
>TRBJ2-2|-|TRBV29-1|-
TGCAGCGTTGGGGCTAACACGAACACCGGGGAGCTGTTTTTT
CSVGANTNTGELFF
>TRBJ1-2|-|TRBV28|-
TGTGCCAGCCAGTACTTCGCTAACTATGGCTACACCTTC
CASQYFANYGYTF
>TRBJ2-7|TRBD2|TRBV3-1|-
TGTGCCAGCAGCCAAGCTAGCGGGAGTCCCTACGAGCAGTACTTC
CASSQASGSPYEQYF
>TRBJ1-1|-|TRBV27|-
TGTGCCAGCAGTTTATCGGGCAGGAACACTGAAGCTTTCTTT
CASSLSGRNTEAFF